At least ten counts were recorded for the clone carrying this T cell receptor beta chain. Antigen specificity is unknown. Patients with ophthalmopathy all had a Clinical Activity Score of at least 3, a NOSPECS grade of at least 4 and duration under 3 months. An approximately 9.4 ml volume of fresh peripheral blood provided the PBMCs. This sample was taken from a study of T cells in Graves' hyperthyroidism and ophthalmopathy. Amplification of TCR beta CDR3 regions used RNA as the template. A first-round RT-PCR of the TCR CDR3 used the HTBI primer set. TCRdb re-called the multiplex PCR reads with MiXCR, one entry per CDR3 protein. The data show about 250,000 distinct CDR3 sequences, with about 25% seen just once and about 40% held by the top ten. The germline V and J ends were trimmed by 5 bases and 2 bases, with 12 bases remaining between them. Germline CDR1 is SGHVS and CDR2 is FQNEAQ. There are 14 residues in the CDR3.

Overall study findings and caveats: Separating ophthalmopathy from stable hyperthyroidism was achieved by a 13 V-J model. Among clonotypes expanded in thyroid above 0.001, most were also found in blood.

The sequencing sample was made of blood. This TCR was sampled from a woman between 35 and 50 years old with Graves' ophthalmopathy. The rearrangement uses TRBV7-8 and TRBJ2-5; no definite D call. CDR3 in amino acids: CASSLGWAQETQYF. DNA for the CDR3: TGTGCCAGCAGCCTCGGGTGGGCACAAGAGACCCAGTACTTC.